One T cell receptor beta chain is described in this entry. Its antigen is as yet unknown. This could be a read error, since a much larger clone is one nucleotide away. These data belong to a study of T cell repertoires in cytomegalovirus infection. Study background: CMV infection and matching HLA type were both indicated by public TCR beta signatures. Whole-study findings and limits: The ex vivo response showed dominance by HLA-C-restricted CMV-specific TCR beta clonotypes.

TCRdb fed the reads into MiXCR, producing one record per CDR3 protein. The sample records 830,000 or so distinct CDR3 sequences, around a third being singletons. V lost 5 bases, J lost 5 bases, and 18 bases lay in between. This CDR3 has 16 residues. Germline lookup yields CDR1 SGHVS and CDR2 FNYEAQ. The chain uses TRBV7-6 and TRBJ2-2; a possible D gene is TRBD2 (5 bases). This TCR was sampled from a human donor in good health (CMV status not recorded). Some clones in this sample may be carry-over from other donors' samples. This material consisted of cultured CD8+ T cells from PBMCs, taken from culture after CMV antigen stimulation. The CDR3 nucleotides read TGTGCCAGCAGCCTAGACGGGATAGGGTATACCGGGGAGCTGTTTTTT. Translation: CASSLDGIGYTGELFF.